These T cell receptor beta chains were read from a single sample in a study of type 1 regulatory T cells. These receptors are not linked to any known antigen. Via MiXCR, TCRdb re-called the reads, giving one row per CDR3 protein. The repertoire holds more than 50,000 distinct CDR3 sequences, with 62% as singletons. The source material was cultured non-Tr1 T cells, either the whole culture or a sorted T cell fraction (not recorded which). These TCRs come from a human donor in good health. CDR3s leave out the opening cysteine and the closing phenylalanine or tryptophan.

v_call | cdr3_aa
TRBV10-3 | AITVSGGNTEAF
TRBV19 | ASNQMGELF
TRBV6-6 | ASSYYEQF
TRBV20-1 | SAIGRTFWTDTQY
TRBV27 | ASSPSGDSYEQY
TRBV20-1 | SASGGTETQY
TRBV30 | AWSPKYTGGGMNTEAF
TRBV12-3/TRBV12-4 | ASSFQGGYEQY
TRBV24-1 | ATLNTEAF
TRBV7-3 | ASRGEGNYEQY
TRBV6-6 | ASSYPTTGAGTEAF
TRBV12-3/TRBV12-4 | ASSLAGASLSNQPQH
TRBV4-1 | ASSHPNGWETQY
TRBV11-2 | ASSESLGGPTNEKLF
TRBV4-1 | ASSETRRETQY
TRBV12-3/TRBV12-4 | ASSLSGSSTKNIQY
TRBV10-3 | ATRQGDDGYT
TRBV20-1 | SASDGAGGSDTQY
TRBV20-1 | SAEPGTSGYNEQF
TRBV6-2/TRBV6-3 | ANSRLATSTDTQY
TRBV5-4 | ASSLEAGGRETQY
TRBV7-3 | ASSLQAGGRYEQY
TRBV29-1 | SASRDRGTDTQY
TRBV6-2/TRBV6-3 | ASSYPKLAQPQH
TRBV6-5 | ASSRQGDQPQH
TRBV7-2 | ASSLETGGLEQF
TRBV5-1 | ASSLGLREERRETQY
TRBV7-9 | ASSPTSRSTDTQY
TRBV5-4 | ASSASGTRAYNEQF
TRBV20-1 | SASERTLGNEQF
TRBV20-1 | SARPTSLPEAF
TRBV29-1 | SVATAGEAF
TRBV20-1 | SATQRTGASYEQY
TRBV7-2 | ASSLWSSYEQY
TRBV4-1 | ASSQAYTDTQY
TRBV27 | ASSSGTGAYNEQF
TRBV13 | ASSTEAGGHTGELF
TRBV20-1 | SGVPTGTGAALRYT
TRBV24-1 | ATAAPGSKDTQY
TRBV18 | ASSPNHPLSTGELF